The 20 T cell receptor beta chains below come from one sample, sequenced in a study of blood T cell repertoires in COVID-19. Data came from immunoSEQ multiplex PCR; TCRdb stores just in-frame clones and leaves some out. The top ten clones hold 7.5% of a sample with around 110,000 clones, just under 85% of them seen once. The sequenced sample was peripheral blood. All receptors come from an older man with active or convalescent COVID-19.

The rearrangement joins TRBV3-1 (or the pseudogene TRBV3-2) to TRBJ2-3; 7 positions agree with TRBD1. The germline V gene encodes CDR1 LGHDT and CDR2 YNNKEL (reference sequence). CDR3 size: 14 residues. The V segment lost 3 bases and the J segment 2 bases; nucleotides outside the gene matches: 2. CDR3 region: CASSQDRYTDTQYF. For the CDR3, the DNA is TGTGCCAGCAGCCAGGACAGGTACACAGATACGCAGTATTTT.

Here the CDR3 DNA reads TGCGCCAGCAGCTTGGCCCCGGGACTAGCGGGAACCGGGGAGCTGTTTTTT. It specifies CASSLAPGLAGTGELFF. The J gene is TRBJ2-2, the V gene TRBV5-1; 13 nucleotides match TRBD2. CDR1 and CDR2 (germline): SGHRS, YFSETQ. The V gene end was trimmed by 0 bases and the J gene end by 5 bases; junction bases not matched to a gene: 4. The CDR3 is made up of 17 amino acids.

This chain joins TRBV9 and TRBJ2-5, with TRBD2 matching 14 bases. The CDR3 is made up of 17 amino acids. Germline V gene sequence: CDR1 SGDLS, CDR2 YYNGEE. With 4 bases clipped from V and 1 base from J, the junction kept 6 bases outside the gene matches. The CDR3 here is CASSPGTSGGFQETQYF. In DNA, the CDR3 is TGTGCCAGCAGCCCCGGGACTAGCGGGGGATTCCAAGAGACCCAGTACTTC. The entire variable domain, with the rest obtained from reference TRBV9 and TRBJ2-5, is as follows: DSGVTQTPKHLITATGQRVTLRCSPRSGDLSVYWYQQSLDQGLQFLIQYYNGEERAKGNILERFSAQQFPDLHSELNLSSLELGDSALYFCASSPGTSGGFQETQYFGPGTRLLVL.

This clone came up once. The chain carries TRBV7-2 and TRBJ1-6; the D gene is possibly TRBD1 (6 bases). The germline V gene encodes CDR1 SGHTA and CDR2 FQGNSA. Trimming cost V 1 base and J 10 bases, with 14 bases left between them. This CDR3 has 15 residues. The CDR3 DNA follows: TGTGCCAGCAGCTTAGATCAGGGGAGCGGCTCACCCCTCCACTTT. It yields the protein CASSLDQGSGSPLHF.

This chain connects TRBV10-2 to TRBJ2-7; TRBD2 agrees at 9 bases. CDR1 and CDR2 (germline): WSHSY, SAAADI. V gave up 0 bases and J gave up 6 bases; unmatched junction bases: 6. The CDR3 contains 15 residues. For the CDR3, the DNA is TGCGCCAGCAGTGAGTCGCATGCGGGAGGGCTCGAGCAGTACTTC. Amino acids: CASSESHAGGLEQYF.

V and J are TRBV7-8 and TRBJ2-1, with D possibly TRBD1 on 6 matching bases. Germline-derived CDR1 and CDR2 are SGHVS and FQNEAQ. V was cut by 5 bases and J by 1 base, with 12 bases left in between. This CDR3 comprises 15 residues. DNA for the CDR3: TGTGCCAGCAGCCCTGGGGGCGGGTCCTACAATGAGCAGTTCTTC. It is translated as CASSPGGGSYNEQFF.

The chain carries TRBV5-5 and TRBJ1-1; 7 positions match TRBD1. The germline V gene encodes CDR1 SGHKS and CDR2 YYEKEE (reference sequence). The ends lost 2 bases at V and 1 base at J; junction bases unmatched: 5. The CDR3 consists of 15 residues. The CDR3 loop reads CASSLKRQGNTEAFF. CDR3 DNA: TGTGCCAGCAGCTTAAAACGACAGGGGAACACTGAAGCTTTCTTT.

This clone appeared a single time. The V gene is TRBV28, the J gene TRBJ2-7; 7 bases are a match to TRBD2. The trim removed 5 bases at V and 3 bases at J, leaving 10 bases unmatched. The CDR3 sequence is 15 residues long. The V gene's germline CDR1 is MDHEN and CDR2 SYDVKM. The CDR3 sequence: CASSPPTSRSYEQYF. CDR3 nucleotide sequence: TGTGCCAGCAGTCCGCCGACTAGCAGGAGCTACGAGCAGTACTTC.

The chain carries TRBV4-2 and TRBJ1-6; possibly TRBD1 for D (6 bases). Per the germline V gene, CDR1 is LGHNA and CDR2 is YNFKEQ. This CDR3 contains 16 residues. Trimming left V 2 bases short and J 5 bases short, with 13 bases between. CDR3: CASSQLRTANNSPLHF. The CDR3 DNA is TGTGCCAGCAGCCAATTGAGGACAGCAAATAATTCACCCCTCCACTTT.

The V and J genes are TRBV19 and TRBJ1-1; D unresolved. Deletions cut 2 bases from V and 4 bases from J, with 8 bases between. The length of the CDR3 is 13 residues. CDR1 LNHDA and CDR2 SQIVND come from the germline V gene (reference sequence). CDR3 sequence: CASSILLPTEAFF. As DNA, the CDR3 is TGTGCCAGTAGTATACTACTGCCCACTGAAGCTTTCTTT. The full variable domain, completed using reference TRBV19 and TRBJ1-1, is DGGITQSPKYLFRKEGQNVTLSCEQNLNHDAMYWYRQDPGQGLRLIYYSQIVNDFQKGDIAEGYSVSREKKESFPLTVTSAQKNPTAFYLCASSILLPTEAFFGQGTRLTVV.

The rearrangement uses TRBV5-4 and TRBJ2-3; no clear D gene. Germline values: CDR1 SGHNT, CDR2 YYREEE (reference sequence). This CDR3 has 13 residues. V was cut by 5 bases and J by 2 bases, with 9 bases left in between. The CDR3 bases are TGTGCCAGCAGGGGTAGCTACACAGATACGCAGTATTTT. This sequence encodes CASRGSYTDTQYF.

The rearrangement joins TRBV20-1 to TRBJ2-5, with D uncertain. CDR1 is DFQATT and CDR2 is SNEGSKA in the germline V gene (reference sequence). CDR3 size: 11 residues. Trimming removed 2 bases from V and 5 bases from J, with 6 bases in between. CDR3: CSARFGETQYF. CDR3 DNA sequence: TGCAGTGCTAGATTCGGGGAGACCCAGTACTTC.

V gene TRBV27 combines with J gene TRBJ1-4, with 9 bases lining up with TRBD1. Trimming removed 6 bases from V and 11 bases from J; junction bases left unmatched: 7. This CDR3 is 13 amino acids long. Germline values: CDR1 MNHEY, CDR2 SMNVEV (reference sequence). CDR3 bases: TGTGCCAGCAGCATATACAGGGGGCGTAAACTGTTTTTT. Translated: CASSIYRGRKLFF.

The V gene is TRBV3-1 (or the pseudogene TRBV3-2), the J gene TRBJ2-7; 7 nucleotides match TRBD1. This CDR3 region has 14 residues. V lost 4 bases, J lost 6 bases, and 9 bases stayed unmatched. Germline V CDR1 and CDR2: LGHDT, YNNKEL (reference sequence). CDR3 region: CASSLLQGLSEQYF. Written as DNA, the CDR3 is TGTGCCAGCAGCCTCCTACAGGGGCTAAGCGAGCAGTACTTC.

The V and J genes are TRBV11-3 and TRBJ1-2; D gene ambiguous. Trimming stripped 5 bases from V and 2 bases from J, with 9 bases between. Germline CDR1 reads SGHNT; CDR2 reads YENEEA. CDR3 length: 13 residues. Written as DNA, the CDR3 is TGTGCCAGCAGCGCAGGCCGGAACTATGGCTACACCTTC. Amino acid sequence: CASSAGRNYGYTF. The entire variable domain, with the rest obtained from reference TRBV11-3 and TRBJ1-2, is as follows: EAGVVQSPRYKIIEKKQPVAFWCNPISGHNTLYWYLQNLGQGPELLIRYENEEAVDDSQLPKDRFSAERLKGVDSTLKIQPAELGDSAVYLCASSAGRNYGYTFGSGTRLTVV.

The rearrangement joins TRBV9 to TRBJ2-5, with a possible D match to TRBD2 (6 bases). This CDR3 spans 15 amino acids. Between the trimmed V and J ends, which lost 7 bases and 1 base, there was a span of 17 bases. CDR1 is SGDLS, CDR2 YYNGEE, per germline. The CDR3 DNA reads TGTGCCAGCTCCAAGGGGAATAGCGGCCAAGAGACCCAGTACTTC. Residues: CASSKGNSGQETQYF.

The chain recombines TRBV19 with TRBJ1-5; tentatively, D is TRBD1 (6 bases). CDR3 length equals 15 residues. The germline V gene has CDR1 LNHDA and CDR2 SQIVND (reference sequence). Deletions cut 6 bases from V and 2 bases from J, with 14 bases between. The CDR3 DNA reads TGTGCCAGTAGGGAAACAGGGTTCGGCAATCAGCCCCAGCATTTT. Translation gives CASRETGFGNQPQHF. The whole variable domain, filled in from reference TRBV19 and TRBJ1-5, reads DGGITQSPKYLFRKEGQNVTLSCEQNLNHDAMYWYRQDPGQGLRLIYYSQIVNDFQKGDIAEGYSVSREKKESFPLTVTSAQKNPTAFYLCASRETGFGNQPQHFGDGTRLSIL.

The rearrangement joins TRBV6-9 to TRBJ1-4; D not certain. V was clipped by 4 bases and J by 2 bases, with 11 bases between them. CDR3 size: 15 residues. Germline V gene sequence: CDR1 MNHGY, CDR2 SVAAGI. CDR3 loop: CASSSKTRTNEKLFF. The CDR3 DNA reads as TGTGCCAGCAGTTCAAAGACGCGGACTAATGAAAAACTGTTTTTT.

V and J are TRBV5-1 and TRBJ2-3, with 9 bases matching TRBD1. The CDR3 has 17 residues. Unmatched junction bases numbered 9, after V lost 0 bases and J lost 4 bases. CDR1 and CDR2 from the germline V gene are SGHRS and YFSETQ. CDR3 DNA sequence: TGCGCCAGCAGCTTGGGGTACGGACAGGGGTCGGCAGATACGCAGTATTTT. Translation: CASSLGYGQGSADTQYF.

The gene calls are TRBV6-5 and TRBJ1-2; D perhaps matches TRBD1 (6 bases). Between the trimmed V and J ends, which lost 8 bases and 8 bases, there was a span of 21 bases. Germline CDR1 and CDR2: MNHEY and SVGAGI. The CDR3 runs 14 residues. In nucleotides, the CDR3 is TGTGCCAGCCGACCAACCCGGGACACGGGGGGCTACACCTTC. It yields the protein CASRPTRDTGGYTF.